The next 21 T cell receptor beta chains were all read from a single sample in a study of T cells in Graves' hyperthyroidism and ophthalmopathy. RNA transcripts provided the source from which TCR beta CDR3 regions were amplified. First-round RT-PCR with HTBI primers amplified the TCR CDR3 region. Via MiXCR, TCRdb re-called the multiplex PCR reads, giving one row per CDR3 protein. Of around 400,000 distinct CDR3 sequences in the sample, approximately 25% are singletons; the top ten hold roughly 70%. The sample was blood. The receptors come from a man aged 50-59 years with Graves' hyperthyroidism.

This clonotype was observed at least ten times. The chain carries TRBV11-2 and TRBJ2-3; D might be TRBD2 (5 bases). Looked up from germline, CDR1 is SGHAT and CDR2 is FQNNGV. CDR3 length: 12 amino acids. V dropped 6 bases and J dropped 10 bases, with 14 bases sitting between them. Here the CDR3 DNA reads TGTGCCAGCAGTTCCAGCGGTCCCGCGCAGTATTTT. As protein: CASSSSGPAQYF.

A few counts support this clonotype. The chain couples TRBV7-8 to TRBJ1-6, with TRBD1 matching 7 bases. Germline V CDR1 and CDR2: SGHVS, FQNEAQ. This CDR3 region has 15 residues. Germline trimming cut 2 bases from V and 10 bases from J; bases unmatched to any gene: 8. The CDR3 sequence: CASSLKRGQESPLHF. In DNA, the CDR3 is TGTGCCAGCAGCTTAAAGAGGGGGCAGGAATCACCCCTCCACTTT.

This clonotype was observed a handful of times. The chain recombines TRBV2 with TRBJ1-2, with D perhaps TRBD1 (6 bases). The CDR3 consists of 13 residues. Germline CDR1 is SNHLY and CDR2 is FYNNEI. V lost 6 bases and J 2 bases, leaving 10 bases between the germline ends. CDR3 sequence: CASRAGQNYGYTF. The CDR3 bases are TGTGCCAGCAGGGCTGGACAGAACTATGGCTACACCTTC.

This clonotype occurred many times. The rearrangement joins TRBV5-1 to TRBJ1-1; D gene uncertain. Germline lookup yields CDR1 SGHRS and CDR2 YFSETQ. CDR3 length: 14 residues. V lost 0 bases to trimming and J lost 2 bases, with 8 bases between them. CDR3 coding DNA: TGCGCCAGCAGCTTGGCCCTCGGTAACACTGAAGCTTTCTTT. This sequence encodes CASSLALGNTEAFF.

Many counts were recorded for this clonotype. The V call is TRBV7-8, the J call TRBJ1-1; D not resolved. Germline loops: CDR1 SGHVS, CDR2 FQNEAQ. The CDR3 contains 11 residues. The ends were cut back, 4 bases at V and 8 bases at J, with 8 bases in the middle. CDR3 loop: CASSYLSEAFF. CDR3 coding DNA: TGTGCCAGCAGCTACCTCAGCGAAGCTTTCTTT.

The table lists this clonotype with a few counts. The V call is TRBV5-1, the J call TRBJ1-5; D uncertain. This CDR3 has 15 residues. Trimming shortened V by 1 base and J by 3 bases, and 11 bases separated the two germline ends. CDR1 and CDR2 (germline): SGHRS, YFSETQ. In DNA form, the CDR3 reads TGCGCCAGCAGCTTGTTCGCAGGAAACAATCAGCCCCAGCATTTT. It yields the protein CASSLFAGNNQPQHF.

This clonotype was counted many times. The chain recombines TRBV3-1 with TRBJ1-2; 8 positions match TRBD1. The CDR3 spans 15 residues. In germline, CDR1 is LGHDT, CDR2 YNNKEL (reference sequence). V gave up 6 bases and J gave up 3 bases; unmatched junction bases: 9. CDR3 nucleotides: TGTGCCAGCAGATCTAAGGGACAGGCGGACTATGGCTACACCTTC. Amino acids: CASRSKGQADYGYTF.

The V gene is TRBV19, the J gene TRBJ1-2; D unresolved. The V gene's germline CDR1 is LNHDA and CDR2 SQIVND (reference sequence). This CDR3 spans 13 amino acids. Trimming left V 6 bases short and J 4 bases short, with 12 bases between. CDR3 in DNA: TGTGCCAGTAGGGGAGACACCCTCTATGGCTACACCTTC. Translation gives CASRGDTLYGYTF.

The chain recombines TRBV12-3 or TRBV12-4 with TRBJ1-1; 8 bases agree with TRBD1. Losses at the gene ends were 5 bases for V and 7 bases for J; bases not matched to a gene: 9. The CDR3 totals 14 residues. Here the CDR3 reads CASSDRGGGFEAFF. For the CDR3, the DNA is TGTGCCAGCAGTGACAGGGGCGGGGGATTTGAAGCTTTCTTT.

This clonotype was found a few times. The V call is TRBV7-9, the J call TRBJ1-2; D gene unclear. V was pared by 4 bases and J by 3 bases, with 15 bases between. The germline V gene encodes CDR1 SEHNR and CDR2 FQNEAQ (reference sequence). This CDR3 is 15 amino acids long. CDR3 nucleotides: TGTGCCAGCAGCTCCCGGGGAGAATACGACTATGGCTACACCTTC. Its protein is CASSSRGEYDYGYTF.

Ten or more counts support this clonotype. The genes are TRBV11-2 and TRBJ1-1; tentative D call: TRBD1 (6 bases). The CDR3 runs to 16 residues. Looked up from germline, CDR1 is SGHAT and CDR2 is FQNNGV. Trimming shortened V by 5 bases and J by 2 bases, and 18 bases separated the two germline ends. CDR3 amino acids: CASSPLGGGGNTEAFF. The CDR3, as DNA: TGTGCCAGCAGCCCCCTGGGCGGCGGGGGCAACACTGAAGCTTTCTTT.

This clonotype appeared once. CDR3 residues: CASSQRQGQNTGELFF. Written as DNA, the CDR3 is TGTGCCAGCAGTCAACGACAGGGGCAGAACACCGGGGAGCTGTTTTTT. This chain joins TRBV16 and TRBJ2-2; 8 positions match TRBD1. This CDR3 is built from 16 residues. Trimming removed 6 bases from V and 1 base from J; junction bases left unmatched: 7. Germline CDR1 is KGHSY and CDR2 is FQNENV.

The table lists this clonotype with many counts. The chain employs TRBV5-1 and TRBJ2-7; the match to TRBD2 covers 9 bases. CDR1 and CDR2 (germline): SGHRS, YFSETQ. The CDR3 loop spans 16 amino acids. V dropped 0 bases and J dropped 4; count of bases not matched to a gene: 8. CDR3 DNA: TGCGCCAGCAGCTTGGCTGCGGGAGGGCCGCCTTACGAGCAGTACTTC. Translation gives CASSLAAGGPPYEQYF.

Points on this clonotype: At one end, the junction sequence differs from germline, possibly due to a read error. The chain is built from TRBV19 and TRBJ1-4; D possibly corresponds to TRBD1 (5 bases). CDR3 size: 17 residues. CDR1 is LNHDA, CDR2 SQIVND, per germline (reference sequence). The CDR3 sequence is CASTGVRSGATNGKLFF. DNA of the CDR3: TGTGCCAGTACGGGGGTGAGGTCCGGAGCAACTAATGGAAAACTGTTTTTT.

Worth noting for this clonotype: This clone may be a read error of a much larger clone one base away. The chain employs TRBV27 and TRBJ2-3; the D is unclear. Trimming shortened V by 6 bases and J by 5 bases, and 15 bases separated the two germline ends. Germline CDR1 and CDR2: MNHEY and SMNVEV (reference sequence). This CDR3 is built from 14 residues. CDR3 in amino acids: CASRNARTGDTQYF. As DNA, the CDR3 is TGTGCCAGCAGGAACGCGCGGACCGGAGATACGCAGTATTTT.

CDR3 nucleotides: TGCAGTGCGTCACCCGGGACCTCCTTAACCCAGTACTTC. It is translated as CSASPGTSLTQYF. The gene calls are TRBV20-1 and TRBJ2-5; the D call may be TRBD1 or TRBD2 (5 bases each). Trimming cost V 6 bases and J 8 bases, with 19 bases left between them. Germline values: CDR1 DFQATT, CDR2 SNEGSKA (reference sequence). The length of the CDR3 is 13 residues.

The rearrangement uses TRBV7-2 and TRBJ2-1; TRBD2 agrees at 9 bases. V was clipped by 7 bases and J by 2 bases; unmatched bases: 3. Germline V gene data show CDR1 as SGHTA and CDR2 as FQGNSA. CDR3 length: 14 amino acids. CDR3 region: CASKGGRAYNEQFF. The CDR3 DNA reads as TGTGCCAGCAAGGGCGGGAGGGCCTACAATGAGCAGTTCTTC.

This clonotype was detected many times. Here the CDR3 reads CASSSLGVGDYEQYF. The CDR3 DNA reads as TGTGCCAGCAGCTCCCTGGGGGTGGGAGACTACGAGCAGTACTTC. The chain is built from TRBV3-1 and TRBJ2-7; either TRBD1 or TRBD2 may supply D (5 bases each). CDR1 and CDR2 (germline): LGHDT, YNNKEL (reference sequence). The CDR3 consists of 15 residues. Trimming stripped 5 bases from V and 3 bases from J, with 17 bases between.

CDR3 in amino acids: CASRTQVADTQYF. CDR3 nucleotide sequence: TGTGCCAGCAGAACGCAAGTCGCAGATACGCAGTATTTT. V is TRBV6-1 and J is TRBJ2-3; D gene unclear. CDR1 is MNHNS and CDR2 is SASEGT in the germline V gene. Between the trimmed V and J ends, which lost 6 bases and 4 bases, there was a span of 11 bases. This CDR3 has 13 residues.

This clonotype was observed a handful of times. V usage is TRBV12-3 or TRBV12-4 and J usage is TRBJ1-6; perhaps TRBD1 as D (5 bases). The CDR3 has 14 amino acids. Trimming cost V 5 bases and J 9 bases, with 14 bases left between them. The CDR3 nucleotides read TGTGCCAGCAGTCCAAGAGGGGTCGGTTCACCCCTCCACTTT. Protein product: CASSPRGVGSPLHF.

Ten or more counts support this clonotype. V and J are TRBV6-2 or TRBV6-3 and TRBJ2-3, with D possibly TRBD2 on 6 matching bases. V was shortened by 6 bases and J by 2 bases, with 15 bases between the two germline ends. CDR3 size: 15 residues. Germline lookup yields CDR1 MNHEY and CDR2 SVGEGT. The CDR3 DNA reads TGTGCCAGCAGCGAGCGGAGGGCCGCCACAGATACGCAGTATTTT. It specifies CASSERRAATDTQYF.